A single sample is the source of the 27 T cell receptor beta chains below, sequenced in a study of blood T cell repertoires in COVID-19. Sequencing used immunoSEQ multiplex PCR; TCRdb keeps in-frame clones, though not all of them. The table has 180,000 or so clones, approximately 85% seen once. The sample was PBMCs or T cells enriched from blood (not recorded which). The receptor source for this set is a man aged 35-49 years who had recovered from COVID-19.

In its sample, this clone was seen once. The chain uses TRBV6-4 and TRBJ2-1; 7 bases fit TRBD2. CDR3 length equals 15 residues. The V and J ends lost 3 bases and 6 bases, in that order; junction bases with no gene match: 8. The germline gives CDR1 MRHNA, CDR2 SNTAGT. The CDR3 spells CASSESAGVSNEQFF. CDR3 DNA sequence: TGTGCCAGCAGTGAATCGGCGGGAGTGAGCAATGAGCAGTTCTTC.

The table lists this clone with a few counts. This CDR3 reads CASSRTSGSSGYEQYF. The DNA for the CDR3 is TGTGCCAGTAGTAGGACTAGCGGGAGTTCGGGCTACGAGCAGTACTTC. The genes are TRBV19 and TRBJ2-7, with 13 bases aligning to TRBD2. The length of the CDR3 is 16 residues. Per the germline V gene, CDR1 is LNHDA and CDR2 is SQIVND (reference sequence). The J segment lost 3 bases and the V segment lost 4 bases, leaving 6 bases of the junction unmatched.

The chain links TRBV28 to TRBJ2-7, with a tentative D call TRBD1 (6 bases). V dropped 8 bases and J dropped 0 bases, with 11 bases sitting between them. The length of the CDR3 is 13 residues. Germline V gene data show CDR1 as MDHEN and CDR2 as SYDVKM. CDR3 sequence: CASGHRASYEQYF. CDR3 nucleotides: TGTGCCAGCGGTCACAGGGCCTCCTACGAGCAGTACTTC.

The V gene is TRBV3-1 (or the pseudogene TRBV3-2), the J gene TRBJ2-1; D ambiguous. Germline CDR1 reads LGHDT; CDR2 reads YNNKEL (reference sequence). There are 14 residues in the CDR3. Trimming took off 7 bases at V and 7 bases at J, with 17 bases between the two ends. CDR3 amino acids: CASTPMGGVNEQFF. In nucleotides, the CDR3 is TGTGCCAGCACTCCCATGGGTGGAGTAAATGAGCAGTTCTTC.

The CDR3 region has the DNA TGTGCCAGCAGTTTGAGCGGGAGGGCCGGATACAATGAGCAGTTCTTC. It is translated as CASSLSGRAGYNEQFF. The chain couples TRBV28 to TRBJ2-1, with TRBD2 identical over 10 bases. The V gene's germline CDR1 is MDHEN and CDR2 SYDVKM. The CDR3 is 16 residues long. The V segment lost 3 bases and the J segment 4 bases; nucleotides outside the gene matches: 6. Combining the CDR3 with reference TRBV28 and TRBJ2-1 gives the whole variable domain DVKVTQSSRYLVKRTGEKVFLECVQDMDHENMFWYRQDPGLGLRLIYFSYDVKMKEKGDIPEGYSVSREKKERFSLILESASTNQTSMYLCASSLSGRAGYNEQFFGPGTRLTVL.

The chain carries TRBV6-4 and TRBJ2-3, with TRBD2 identical over 13 bases. V gave up 5 bases and J gave up 6 bases; unmatched junction bases: 5. From germline, CDR1 is MRHNA and CDR2 SNTAGT. CDR3 length: 15 amino acids. CDR3 sequence: CASSTGTSGADTQYF. In nucleotides, the CDR3 is TGTGCCAGCAGTACCGGGACTAGCGGGGCGGATACGCAGTATTTT.

The chain employs TRBV30 and TRBJ1-5; the match to TRBD1 covers 9 bases. Trimming removed 2 bases from V and 7 bases from J; junction bases left unmatched: 3. CDR1 and CDR2 (germline): GTSNPN, SVGIG (reference sequence). The CDR3 totals 13 residues. As DNA, the CDR3 is TGTGCCTGGAGTAGACAGGGGGGCCAGCCCCAGCATTTT. The encoded protein is CAWSRQGGQPQHF.

The chain combines TRBV18 with TRBJ1-4; TRBD1 agrees at 7 bases. In germline, CDR1 is KGHSH, CDR2 LQKENI. Unmatched junction bases numbered 9, after V lost 3 bases and J lost 8 bases. The CDR3 contains 15 residues. The CDR3 protein is CASSPSSTGREKLFF. As DNA, the CDR3 is TGTGCCAGCTCACCTTCTTCGACAGGGCGCGAAAAACTGTTTTTT.

CDR3 DNA sequence: TGCAGCGTTCAAATACAGGGACCCGGTGAAAAACTGTTTTTT. Its protein product is CSVQIQGPGEKLFF. The gene calls are TRBV29-1 and TRBJ1-4; TRBD1 is a possible D gene (6 bases). The CDR3 runs to 14 residues. CDR1 SQVTM and CDR2 ANQGSEA come from the germline V gene. V shed 5 bases and J shed 7 bases, with 17 bases lying between them. Based on the CDR3 plus reference TRBV29-1 and TRBJ1-4, the full variable domain is SAVISQKPSRDICQRGTSLTIQCQVDSQVTMMFWYRQQPGQSLTLIATANQGSEATYESGFVIDKFPISRPNLTFSTLTVSNMSPEDSSIYLCSVQIQGPGEKLFFGSGTQLSVL.

This chain uses TRBV29-1 with TRBJ1-2; no definite D call. V was cut by 2 bases and J by 4 bases, with 8 bases left in between. The CDR3 is 12 residues long. Per the germline V gene, CDR1 is SQVTM and CDR2 is ANQGSEA. The CDR3 nucleotides read TGCAGCGTTGAAACGGAGACCTATGGCTACACCTTC. Its translation is CSVETETYGYTF.

This chain uses TRBV6-6 with TRBJ1-1; 7 bases agree with TRBD1. Germline values: CDR1 MNHNY, CDR2 SVGAGI (reference sequence). V dropped 5 bases and J dropped 1; count of bases not matched to a gene: 7. The CDR3 is made up of 15 amino acids. CDR3 residues: CASSTGTEKNTEAFF. DNA for the CDR3: TGTGCCAGCAGTACCGGGACAGAGAAGAACACTGAAGCTTTCTTT.

CDR3 coding DNA: TGTGCCAGCAGCCCCCGCAGTGCGAACACTGAAGCTTTCTTT. Its protein is CASSPRSANTEAFF. The chain is built from TRBV4-2 and TRBJ1-1; D ambiguous. This CDR3 has 14 amino acids. V was trimmed by 4 bases and J by 1 base, leaving 10 bases between them. CDR1 is LGHNA, CDR2 YNFKEQ, per germline.

The CDR3 sequence is CASSLFKGEDYNEQFF. The CDR3 region has the DNA TGTGCCAGCAGCCTCTTCAAGGGAGAGGACTACAATGAGCAGTTCTTC. The genes are TRBV7-9 and TRBJ2-1; tentatively, D is TRBD2 (5 bases). V lost 5 bases, J lost 3 bases, and 17 bases lay in between. This CDR3 comprises 16 residues. Germline lookup yields CDR1 SEHNR and CDR2 FQNEAQ (reference sequence).

The chain has TRBV29-1 and TRBJ1-3, with unresolved D. The CDR3 is 13 residues long. Germline V gene sequence: CDR1 SQVTM, CDR2 ANQGSEA. Trimming stripped 0 bases from V and 6 bases from J, with 9 bases between. This CDR3 is CSVEDLTLNTIYF. As DNA, the CDR3 is TGCAGCGTTGAAGACCTGACTTTAAACACCATATATTTT.

This clone has a single count. The chain employs TRBV7-2 and TRBJ1-1; TRBD1 agrees at 7 bases. V shed 5 bases and J 4 bases; nucleotides not matched to a gene: 10. Per germline, CDR1 SGHTA and CDR2 FQGNSA. This CDR3 contains 15 residues. CDR3 sequence: CASSARQGFATEAFF. The CDR3, as DNA: TGTGCCAGCAGCGCCCGACAGGGCTTTGCCACTGAAGCTTTCTTT.

This chain uses TRBV2 with TRBJ2-2; the D gene is possibly TRBD1 (5 bases). V was trimmed by 8 bases and J by 1 base, leaving 11 bases between them. This CDR3 contains 14 residues. Germline V gene lookup returns CDR1 SNHLY and CDR2 FYNNEI. The CDR3 nucleotides read TGTGCCAGCGAGACCCAGGGGAACACCGGGGAGCTGTTTTTT. It is translated as CASETQGNTGELFF. The full variable domain, completed using reference TRBV2 and TRBJ2-2, is EPEVTQTPSHQVTQMGQEVILRCVPISNHLYFYWYRQILGQKVEFLVSFYNNEISEKSEIFDDQFSVERPDGSNFTLKIRSTKLEDSAMYFCASETQGNTGELFFGEGSRLTVL.

The rearrangement links TRBV19 to TRBJ2-3; TRBD1 agrees at 12 bases. Germline CDR1 LNHDA, CDR2 SQIVND (reference sequence). Trimming removed 5 bases from V and 1 base from J; junction bases left unmatched: 13. The CDR3 length is 19 residues. In DNA form, the CDR3 reads TGTGCCAGTAGTCTCACCGGGACAGGGGGCGCTGGGGGCACAGATACGCAGTATTTT. Amino acids: CASSLTGTGGAGGTDTQYF.

This chain joins TRBV7-8 and TRBJ2-1; D unclear. This CDR3 has 12 amino acids. Germline CDR1 and CDR2: SGHVS and FQNEAQ. Trimming shortened V by 2 bases and J by 7 bases, and 6 bases separated the two germline ends. DNA for the CDR3: TGTGCCAGCAGCTTATTAGTTAATGAGCAGTTCTTC. Residues: CASSLLVNEQFF.

The chain carries TRBV11-2 and TRBJ2-5; D might be TRBD1 (6 bases). This CDR3 spans 14 amino acids. CDR1 and CDR2 from the germline V gene are SGHAT and FQNNGV. The V end lost 4 bases, the J end lost 1 base, and 10 bases lay between the germline ends. In DNA form, the CDR3 reads TGTGCCAGCAGCTCACAGGGCGGCCAAGAGACCCAGTACTTC. This codes for CASSSQGGQETQYF.

The rearrangement joins TRBV3-1 (or the pseudogene TRBV3-2) to TRBJ1-1, with 9 bases matching TRBD1. Per the germline V gene, CDR1 is LGHDT and CDR2 is YNNKEL (reference sequence). The CDR3 has 14 amino acids. V lost 5 bases, J lost 4 bases, and 5 bases stayed unmatched. The CDR3 DNA sequence: TGTGCCAGCAGCACCCAACAGGGGGCCACTGAAGCTTTCTTT. Protein sequence: CASSTQQGATEAFF.

J is TRBJ2-7 and V is TRBV5-1; 11 bases align to TRBD2. V was clipped by 0 bases and J by 5 bases; unmatched bases: 7. The germline V gene has CDR1 SGHRS and CDR2 YFSETQ. The CDR3 contains 16 residues. CDR3 DNA sequence: TGCGCCAGCAGCTTGGGTAGCGGGAGGGCCCAAGACGAGCAGTACTTC. It translates to CASSLGSGRAQDEQYF.

This sequence joins TRBV9 and TRBJ1-1, with a weak D call TRBD1 (5 bases). This CDR3 is 15 amino acids long. V shed 4 bases and J shed 3 bases, with 16 bases lying between them. Germline CDR1 SGDLS, CDR2 YYNGEE. The CDR3 here is CASSLGAEGYTEAFF. CDR3 in DNA: TGTGCCAGCAGCTTAGGAGCGGAGGGGTACACTGAAGCTTTCTTT.

The chain employs TRBV6-5 and TRBJ1-4; 7 bases map to TRBD1. J was trimmed by 5 bases and V by 8 bases; bases with no gene match: 5. Germline V gene lookup returns CDR1 MNHEY and CDR2 SVGAGI. The CDR3 is made up of 13 amino acids. CDR3: CASFKGANEKLFF. The CDR3 DNA sequence: TGTGCCAGCTTCAAGGGGGCGAATGAAAAACTGTTTTTT.

The chain links TRBV2 to TRBJ2-3; D call uncertain. The V end was cut by 4 bases, the J end by 0 bases, with 5 bases between. The CDR3 totals 13 residues. Germline values: CDR1 SNHLY, CDR2 FYNNEI. CDR3 residues: CASSAISTDTQYF. In DNA, the CDR3 is TGTGCCAGCAGTGCTATTAGCACAGATACGCAGTATTTT. Complete variable domain (other parts from reference TRBV2 and TRBJ2-3): EPEVTQTPSHQVTQMGQEVILRCVPISNHLYFYWYRQILGQKVEFLVSFYNNEISEKSEIFDDQFSVERPDGSNFTLKIRSTKLEDSAMYFCASSAISTDTQYFGPGTRLTVL.

This clone came up a few times. The chain links TRBV9 to TRBJ2-7; the D is unclear. In germline, CDR1 is SGDLS, CDR2 YYNGEE. Trimming took 1 base from V and 3 from J, leaving 14 bases between them. This CDR3 spans 15 amino acids. CDR3: CASSVTVDSSYEQYF. DNA of the CDR3: TGTGCCAGCAGCGTAACGGTAGACTCGAGCTACGAGCAGTACTTC.

V usage is TRBV27 and J usage is TRBJ1-5; D is undetermined. Trimming shortened V by 5 bases and J by 6 bases, and 11 bases separated the two germline ends. Germline V CDR1 and CDR2: MNHEY, SMNVEV (reference sequence). There are 13 residues in the CDR3. The CDR3 sequence: CASSVSMSQPQHF. Here the CDR3 DNA reads TGTGCCAGCAGTGTGAGCATGAGTCAGCCCCAGCATTTT.

The chain recombines TRBV5-6 with TRBJ2-7; 8 nucleotides match TRBD1. Trimming removed 0 bases from V and 1 base from J; junction bases left unmatched: 3. CDR1 and CDR2 from the germline V gene are SGHDT and YYEEEE. This CDR3 has 15 residues. The CDR3 DNA is TGTGCCAGCAGCTTGGGACAGGGGAGGTCCTACGAGCAGTACTTC. Protein: CASSLGQGRSYEQYF.